What follows are 28 T cell receptor beta chains derived from one specimen sequenced in a study of graft-versus-host responses after intestinal transplantation. Assay used: immunoSEQ multiplex PCR; TCRdb lists only in-frame clones, some missing. The sample lists around 100,000 clones, roughly 93% seen once, with around 1.2% in the top ten. These TCRs' antigens remain unknown. The sequenced sample was unstimulated CD8+ T cells sorted from spleen or lymph node cells, obtained before intestinal transplant. The receptors derive from a human donor who received an intestinal transplant.

This chain links TRBV9 with TRBJ1-4; D is undetermined. The CDR3 is 15 amino acids. The V gene's germline CDR1 is SGDLS and CDR2 YYNGEE. V was cut by 1 base and J by 0 bases, with 7 bases left in between. Here the CDR3 reads CASSVSGSTNEKLFF. Here the CDR3 DNA reads TGTGCCAGCAGCGTATCGGGTTCAACTAATGAAAAACTGTTTTTT.

The chain recombines TRBV6-1 with TRBJ2-7, with TRBD1 matching over 8 bases. Looked up from germline, CDR1 is MNHNS and CDR2 is SASEGT. Losses at the gene ends were 3 bases for V and 2 bases for J; bases not matched to a gene: 0. CDR3 length: 13 amino acids. The CDR3 is CASSEGQAYEQYF. The CDR3 nucleotides read TGTGCCAGCAGTGAGGGACAGGCCTACGAGCAGTACTTC.

This rearrangement joins TRBV6-5 to TRBJ2-1, with 9 bases that match TRBD2. J was trimmed by 2 bases and V by 7 bases; bases with no gene match: 6. This CDR3 is built from 15 residues. The V gene's germline CDR1 is MNHEY and CDR2 SVGAGI. The CDR3 loop is CASTPVAGAYNEQFF. The CDR3 DNA reads as TGTGCCAGCACCCCCGTAGCGGGGGCCTACAATGAGCAGTTCTTC.

The chain couples TRBV5-1 to TRBJ1-6; D perhaps matches TRBD1 (5 bases). The CDR3 has 16 amino acids. Germline CDR1 is SGHRS and CDR2 is YFSETQ. Trimming took off 0 bases at V and 10 bases at J, with 17 bases between the two ends. The CDR3 loop is CASSLATWDAGSPLHF. CDR3 nucleotides: TGCGCCAGCAGCTTGGCCACTTGGGACGCTGGATCACCCCTCCACTTT.

The rearrangement joins TRBV5-8 to TRBJ1-2, with 12 bases that match TRBD1. The CDR3 consists of 13 residues. V shed 4 bases and J 9 bases; nucleotides not matched to a gene: 4. Per the germline V gene, CDR1 is SGHTS and CDR2 is YDEGEE. The CDR3 reads CASSDGTGGRYTF. CDR3 coding DNA: TGTGCCAGCAGCGATGGGACAGGGGGCCGCTACACCTTC.

This clone was seen once. V and J are TRBV6-5 and TRBJ1-2, with D maybe TRBD1 (6 bases). V dropped 0 bases and J dropped 7 bases, with 18 bases sitting between them. Germline lookup yields CDR1 MNHEY and CDR2 SVGAGI. The CDR3 has 16 amino acids. CDR3 sequence reads: CASSYSRLETGPGYTF. The DNA of the CDR3 is TGTGCCAGCAGTTACTCACGGCTCGAAACAGGGCCTGGCTACACCTTC.

The V and J genes are TRBV30 and TRBJ1-6, with unresolved D. Trimming took 1 base from V and 13 from J, leaving 8 bases between them. Germline CDR1 and CDR2: GTSNPN and SVGIG (reference sequence). This CDR3 region has 11 residues. In DNA form, the CDR3 reads TGTGCCTGGAGTGGTTTCTCTCCCCTCCACTTT. Its protein is CAWSGFSPLHF. The full variable domain, completed using reference TRBV30 and TRBJ1-6, is SQTIHQWPATLVQPVGSPLSLECTVEGTSNPNLYWYRQAAGRGLQLLFYSVGIGQISSEVPQNLSASRPQDRQFILSSKKLLLSDSGFYLCAWSGFSPLHFGNGTRLTVT.

The chain uses TRBV4-1 and TRBJ1-5; no clear D. The CDR3 is made up of 16 amino acids. The germline V gene has CDR1 MGHRA and CDR2 YSYEKL. Trimming left V 4 bases short and J 0 bases short, with 13 bases between. The CDR3 region is CASSLIDTDSNQPQHF. CDR3 DNA sequence: TGCGCCAGCAGCCTGATCGACACAGATAGCAATCAGCCCCAGCATTTT.

The rearrangement uses TRBV21-1 and TRBJ1-6; the D segment call TRBD1 is taken from the table without a DNA check. TRBV21-1 is annotated as a pseudogene. CDR3 length equals 15 residues. CDR3 amino acids: CANRDRGFFNSPLHF. Written as DNA, the CDR3 is TGTGCCAACCGGGACAGGGGATTTTTTAATTCACCCCTCCACTTT.

The chain is built from TRBV4-2 and TRBJ1-1, with a possible D match to TRBD1 (5 bases). The CDR3 covers 16 residues. Trimming pared 4 bases from V and 2 bases from J, leaving 17 bases between. Germline loops: CDR1 LGHNA, CDR2 YNFKEQ. The CDR3 loop reads CASSRSLTETNTEAFF. The CDR3 DNA reads TGTGCCAGCAGCCGATCACTGACAGAGACAAACACTGAAGCTTTCTTT.

Comment on this clone: A junction end diverges from the germline sequence, so it may reflect a read error. The V gene is TRBV4-1, the J gene TRBJ1-1; D remains unclear. The CDR3 consists of 12 residues. CDR1 is MGHRA and CDR2 is YSYEKL in the germline V gene. The CDR3 is CASSQDTRVVIF. In nucleotides, the CDR3 is TGCGCCAGCAGCCAAGATACCCGGGTGGTGATCTTT.

The DNA of the CDR3 is TGTGCCAGCAGTGGTCTAGCGGGGGCGAACACCGGGGAGCTGTTTTTT. Translated: CASSGLAGANTGELFF. This chain joins TRBV2 and TRBJ2-2; 10 bases agree with TRBD2. With V trimmed by 4 bases and J by 0 bases, 2 bases remained unmatched. The CDR3 runs to 16 residues. The germline CDR1 and CDR2 sequences are SNHLY and FYNNEI.

This chain links TRBV27 with TRBJ2-1; D not resolved. Looked up from germline, CDR1 is MNHEY and CDR2 is SMNVEV (reference sequence). CDR3 length equals 11 residues. Trimming took off 10 bases at V and 9 bases at J, with 13 bases between the two ends. CDR3 region: CATRDPGEQFF. The CDR3, as DNA: TGTGCCACCCGTGACCCCGGTGAGCAGTTCTTC.

The chain employs TRBV7-3 and TRBJ1-1; possible D gene TRBD1, 5 bases. V was clipped by 4 bases and J by 5 bases, with 11 bases between them. The CDR3 loop spans 13 amino acids. Germline V gene sequence: CDR1 SGHTA, CDR2 FQGTGA. The CDR3 spells CASSYDSTTEAFF. Written as DNA, the CDR3 is TGTGCCAGCAGCTATGACAGCACAACTGAAGCTTTCTTT.

Only a few counts were recorded for this clone. The V and J genes are TRBV19 and TRBJ1-2; unclear D gene. The CDR3 is made up of 17 amino acids. V was pared by 0 bases and J by 8 bases, with 22 bases between. The germline V gene encodes CDR1 LNHDA and CDR2 SQIVND (reference sequence). CDR3 nucleotides: TGTGCCAGTAGTATAGAGTCGGGAGGCAGCCCATTAGACGGCTACACCTTC. Protein: CASSIESGGSPLDGYTF.

The genes are TRBV10-3 and TRBJ2-5; 7 nucleotides align to TRBD1. Trimming removed 5 bases from V and 5 bases from J; junction bases left unmatched: 5. Germline CDR1 ENHRY, CDR2 SYGVKD. The CDR3 extends over 13 amino acids. The CDR3 protein is CAISKDRRETQYF. The CDR3 DNA reads as TGTGCCATCAGTAAGGACAGGAGGGAGACCCAGTACTTC.

The V and J genes are TRBV5-1 and TRBJ2-3; TRBD2 matches at 14 bases. V lost 1 base, J lost 2 bases, and 6 bases stayed unmatched. The CDR3 runs to 18 residues. In germline, CDR1 is SGHRS, CDR2 YFSETQ. CDR3 in DNA: TGCGCCAGCAGCTTGTATAGGACTAGCGGGGGGATCACAGATACGCAGTATTTT. Translating gives CASSLYRTSGGITDTQYF.

The rearrangement joins TRBV23-1 to TRBJ1-5; D might be TRBD1 (5 bases). Being an ORF, TRBV23-1 has a function that is uncertain. V shed 11 bases and J shed 4 bases, with 21 bases lying between them. The CDR3 extends over 15 amino acids. The CDR3 DNA reads TGCGCCCCAATTTCCGCGCAGGGACCGAATCAGCCCCAGCATTTT. Protein: CAPISAQGPNQPQHF.

The chain has TRBV6-5 and TRBJ2-3; 8 positions agree with TRBD2. The CDR3 covers 16 residues. CDR1 and CDR2 (germline): MNHEY, SVGAGI. After removal of 1 base from V and 2 bases from J, the junction contained 5 bases not matched to a gene. The DNA for the CDR3 is TGTGCCAGCAGTTACTACGCGGGGGGATTCACAGATACGCAGTATTTT. This encodes CASSYYAGGFTDTQYF.

This CDR3 is CATSRLSSSYEQYF. CDR3 in DNA: TGTGCCACCAGCAGACTTTCCAGCTCCTACGAGCAGTACTTC. This chain joins TRBV15 and TRBJ2-7; D unclear. The CDR3 has 14 residues. The germline V and J ends were trimmed by 2 bases and 0 bases, with 8 bases remaining between them. The germline V gene has CDR1 LNHNV and CDR2 YYDKDF (reference sequence).

This chain connects TRBV9 to TRBJ2-3; D is perhaps TRBD1 (5 bases). CDR1 SGDLS and CDR2 YYNGEE come from the germline V gene. The ends were cut back, 3 bases at V and 1 base at J, with 9 bases in the middle. The CDR3 is 14 residues long. The CDR3 here is CASSAPQGTDTQYF. CDR3 nucleotides: TGTGCCAGCAGCGCACCACAGGGCACAGATACGCAGTATTTT.

The V gene is TRBV4-1, the J gene TRBJ1-6; 10 bases agree with TRBD1. The germline gives CDR1 MGHRA, CDR2 YSYEKL. The CDR3 is 16 amino acids. The J segment lost 7 bases and the V segment lost 1 base, leaving 4 bases of the junction unmatched. CDR3 region: CASSQGPGQGNSPLHF. The CDR3 DNA sequence: TGCGCCAGCAGCCAAGGTCCGGGACAGGGGAATTCACCCCTCCACTTT.

This sequence joins TRBV7-9 and TRBJ2-1; 7 bases line up with TRBD2. Losses at the gene ends were 6 bases for V and 0 bases for J; bases not matched to a gene: 8. Germline V gives CDR1 SEHNR, CDR2 FQNEAQ (reference sequence). This CDR3 spans 16 amino acids. CDR3 amino acids: CASSPPSGYSYNEQFF. CDR3 sequence (DNA): TGTGCCAGCAGTCCCCCTAGCGGTTACTCCTACAATGAGCAGTTCTTC.

The chain employs TRBV9 and TRBJ1-2, with a possible D match to TRBD1 (6 bases). The CDR3 extends over 15 amino acids. Deletions cut 4 bases from V and 5 bases from J, with 18 bases between. Germline CDR1 reads SGDLS; CDR2 reads YYNGEE. CDR3 region: CASSTRGGSWYGYTF. The CDR3 coding sequence is TGTGCCAGCAGCACACGGGGGGGCTCCTGGTATGGCTACACCTTC.

Points on this clone: This same CDR3 is encoded by further DNA sequences in the sample. This chain uses TRBV7-8 with TRBJ1-2, with D maybe TRBD1 (6 bases). The CDR3 spans 13 residues. Germline-derived CDR1 and CDR2 are SGHVS and FQNEAQ. Between the trimmed V and J ends, which lost 3 bases and 4 bases, there was a span of 9 bases. CDR3 in amino acids: CASSFGGGYGYTF. The CDR3 DNA reads TGTGCCAGCAGCTTTGGGGGCGGCTATGGCTACACCTTC. Variable domain in full (rest from reference TRBV7-8 and TRBJ1-2): GAGVSQSPRYKVAKRGQDVALRCDPISGHVSLFWYQQALGQGPEFLTYFQNEAQLDKSGLPSDRFFAERPEGSVSTLKIQRTQQEDSAVYLCASSFGGGYGYTFGSGTRLTVV.

V usage is TRBV4-1 and J usage is TRBJ2-2; no firm D call. Germline CDR1 and CDR2: MGHRA and YSYEKL. CDR3 length: 15 residues. V dropped 1 base and J dropped 3 bases, with 9 bases sitting between them. The CDR3 DNA reads TGCGCCAGCAGCCAAGGGGGTCCGTACACCGGGGAGCTGTTTTTT. Its translation: CASSQGGPYTGELFF.

This chain uses TRBV6-5 with TRBJ1-5, with D possibly TRBD1 on 6 matching bases. Germline V gives CDR1 MNHEY, CDR2 SVGAGI. V dropped 2 bases and J dropped 4 bases, with 12 bases sitting between them. CDR3 length: 15 amino acids. This chain's CDR3 is CASSYNTGLNQPQHF. As DNA, the CDR3 is TGTGCCAGCAGTTACAACACAGGGTTAAATCAGCCCCAGCATTTT.

This clone was seen just once. The chain employs TRBV12-5 and TRBJ1-1; D perhaps matches TRBD1 (6 bases). CDR3 length: 16 amino acids. The germline CDR1 and CDR2 sequences are LGHNT and FRNRAP. With 3 bases removed from V and 4 bases from J, the gap between germline ends came to 18 bases. Written as DNA, the CDR3 is TGTGCTAGTGGTTTTAGTACGGGTCAGGGGTCCACTGAAGCTTTCTTT. Its translation: CASGFSTGQGSTEAFF.